This TCR beta chain was captured in a study of shared clonotypes between healthy human individuals. Study overall: Every donor yielded three CD4 naive, three CD4 memory, two CD8 naive and one CD8 memory plate.

The authors split each subset's genomic DNA evenly across several immunoSEQ plates. TCRdb's table, derived via immunoSEQ multiplex PCR, lists solely in-frame clones and lacks some. The sample has about 590,000 clones; about 95% are singletons. Naive CD8 populations comprised CD45RO-negative cells positively selected for CCR7, excluding terminally differentiated effector memory CD45RA+ cells. The CDR3 has 8 residues. The V gene's germline CDR1 is MNHEY and CDR2 SMNVEV (reference sequence). The sequence came from a woman between 25 and 40 years old in good health. The specimen was naive CD8+ T cells sorted from blood. The chain has TRBV27 and TRBJ2-7, with D hard to call. The CDR3 DNA reads as TGTGCAACCTACGAGCAGTACTTC. It yields the protein CATYEQYF.